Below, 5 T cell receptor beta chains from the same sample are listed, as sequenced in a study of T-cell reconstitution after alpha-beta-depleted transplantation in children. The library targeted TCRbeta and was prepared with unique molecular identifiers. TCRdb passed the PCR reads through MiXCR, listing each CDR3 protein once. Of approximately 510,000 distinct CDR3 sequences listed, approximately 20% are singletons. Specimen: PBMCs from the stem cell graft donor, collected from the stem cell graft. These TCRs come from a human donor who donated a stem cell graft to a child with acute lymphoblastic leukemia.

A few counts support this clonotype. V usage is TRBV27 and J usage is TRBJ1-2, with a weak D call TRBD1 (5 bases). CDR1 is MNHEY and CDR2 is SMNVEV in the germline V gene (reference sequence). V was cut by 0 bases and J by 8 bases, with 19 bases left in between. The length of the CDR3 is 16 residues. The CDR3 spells CASSLSASGRWGGYTF. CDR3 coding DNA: TGTGCCAGCAGTTTATCGGCATCAGGGAGGTGGGGGGGCTACACCTTC.

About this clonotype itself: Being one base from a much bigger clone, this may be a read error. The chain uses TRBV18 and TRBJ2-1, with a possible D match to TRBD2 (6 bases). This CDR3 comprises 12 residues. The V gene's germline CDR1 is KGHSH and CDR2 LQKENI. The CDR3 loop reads CVSSEGYNEQFF. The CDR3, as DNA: TGTGTCAGCTCGGAGGGTTACAATGAGCAGTTCTTC.

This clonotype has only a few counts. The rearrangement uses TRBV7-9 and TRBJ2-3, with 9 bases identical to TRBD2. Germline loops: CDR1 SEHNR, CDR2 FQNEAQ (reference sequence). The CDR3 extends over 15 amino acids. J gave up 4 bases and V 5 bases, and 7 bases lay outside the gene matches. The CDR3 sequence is CASSGNSGRPDTQYF. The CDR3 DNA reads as TGTGCCAGCAGCGGGAATAGCGGGAGACCAGATACGCAGTATTTT.

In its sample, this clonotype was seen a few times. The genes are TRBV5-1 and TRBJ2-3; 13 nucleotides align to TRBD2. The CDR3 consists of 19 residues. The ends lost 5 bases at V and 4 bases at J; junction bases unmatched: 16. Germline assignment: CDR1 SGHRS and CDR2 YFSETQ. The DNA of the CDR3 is TGCGCCAGCAGGCCTGGACTAGCGGGAGCCTTAACGGGGCCAGATACGCAGTATTTT. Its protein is CASRPGLAGALTGPDTQYF.

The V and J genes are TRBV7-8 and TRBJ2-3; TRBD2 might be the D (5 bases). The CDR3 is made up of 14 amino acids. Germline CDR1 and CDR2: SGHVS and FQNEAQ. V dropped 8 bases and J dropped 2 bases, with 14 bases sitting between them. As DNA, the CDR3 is TGTGCCAGCGGGAGCAGCAAGCACACAGATACGCAGTATTTT. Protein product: CASGSSKHTDTQYF.